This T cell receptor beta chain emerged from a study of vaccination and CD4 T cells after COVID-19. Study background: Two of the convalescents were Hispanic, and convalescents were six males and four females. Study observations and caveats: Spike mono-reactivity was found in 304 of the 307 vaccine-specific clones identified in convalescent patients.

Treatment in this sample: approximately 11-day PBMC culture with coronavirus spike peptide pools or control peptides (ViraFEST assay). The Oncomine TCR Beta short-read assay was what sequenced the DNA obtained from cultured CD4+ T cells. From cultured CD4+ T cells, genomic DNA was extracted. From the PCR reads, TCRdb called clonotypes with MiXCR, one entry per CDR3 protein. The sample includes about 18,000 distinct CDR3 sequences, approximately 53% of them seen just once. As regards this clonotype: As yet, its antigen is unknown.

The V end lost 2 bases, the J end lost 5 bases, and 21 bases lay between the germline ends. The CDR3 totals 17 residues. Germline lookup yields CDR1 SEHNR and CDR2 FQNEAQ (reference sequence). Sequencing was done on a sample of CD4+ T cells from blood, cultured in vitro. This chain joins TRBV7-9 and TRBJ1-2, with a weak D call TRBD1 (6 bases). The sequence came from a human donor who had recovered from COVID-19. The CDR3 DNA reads TGTGCCAGCAGCTTAAAGAAAGGGGCAGGGGACAATTATGGCTACACCTTC. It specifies CASSLKKGAGDNYGYTF.